A single sample is the source of the 5 T cell receptor beta chains below, sequenced in a study of monozygotic twins with inflammatory bowel disease. TCRdb processed the 5' RACE reads again and assigns one entry to each CDR3 protein, with no DNA. The sample table sets out around 380,000 distinct CDR3 sequences. The specimen was blood. All receptors derive from a human donor with ulcerative colitis or Crohn's disease, or a healthy co-twin of an affected twin (not recorded which).

V and J are TRBV18 and TRBJ2-2; lacking DNA, the TRBD2 call made by TCRdb goes unchecked. Germline V gene data show CDR1 as KGHSH and CDR2 as LQKENI. The CDR3 has 13 residues. CDR3 sequence: CASSPPGPGELFF.

The chain has TRBV6-4 and TRBJ2-2; TCRdb names TRBD1, which stays unverified in the absence of DNA. The CDR3 runs 17 residues. In germline, CDR1 is MRHNA, CDR2 SNTAGT. CDR3 region: CASSRTLLRGHAGELFF.

The V gene is TRBV27, the J gene TRBJ2-1. Germline CDR1 is MNHEY and CDR2 is SMNVEV (reference sequence). CDR3 length equals 16 residues. CDR3 in amino acids: CASSLGAYSSYNEQFF.

The gene calls are TRBV5-1 and TRBJ2-3; TCRdb's D call, TRBD2, is unchecked because there is no DNA. The CDR3 has 15 amino acids. The germline V gene has CDR1 SGHRS and CDR2 YFSETQ. The CDR3 region is CASSSLGQGTDTQYF.

This chain joins TRBV9 and TRBJ2-2; without DNA, the TCRdb call of TRBD2 cannot be checked. There are 12 residues in the CDR3. CDR1 and CDR2 from the germline V gene are SGDLS and YYNGEE. CDR3 region: CASSVEGRELFF.